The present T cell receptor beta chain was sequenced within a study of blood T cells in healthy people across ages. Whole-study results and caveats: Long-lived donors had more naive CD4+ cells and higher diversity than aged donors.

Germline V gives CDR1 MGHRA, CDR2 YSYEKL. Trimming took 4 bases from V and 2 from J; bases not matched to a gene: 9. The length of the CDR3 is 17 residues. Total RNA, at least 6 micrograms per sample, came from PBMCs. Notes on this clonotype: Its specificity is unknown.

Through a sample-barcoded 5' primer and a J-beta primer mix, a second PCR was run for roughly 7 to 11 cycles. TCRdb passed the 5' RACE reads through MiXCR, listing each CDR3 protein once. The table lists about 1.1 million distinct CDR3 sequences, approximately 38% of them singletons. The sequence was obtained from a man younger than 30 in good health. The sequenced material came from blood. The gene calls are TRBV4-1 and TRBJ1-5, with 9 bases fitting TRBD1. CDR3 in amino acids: CASSRAGTGNGNQPQHF. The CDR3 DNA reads TGCGCCAGCAGCCGCGCCGGGACAGGGAACGGCAATCAGCCCCAGCATTTT.